This T cell receptor beta chain was profiled in a study of cytomegalovirus exposure and HLA in healthy donors. As regards this clone: The antigen is unknown.

Researchers ran the PCR with 60 Vbeta and 13 Jbeta primers. Profiled with immunoSEQ multiplex PCR; TCRdb holds only in-frame clones, not every one. The sample lists about 120,000 clones, 80% occurring once. Between the trimmed V and J ends, which lost 3 bases and 2 bases, there was a span of 17 bases. Looked up from germline, CDR1 is SGHRS and CDR2 is YFSETQ. CDR3 size: 16 residues. Study outcomes and limitations: As a later analysis revealed, the rate of TCR association differed by HLA locus, with DRB1 most and HLA-C fewest.

Sequencing was performed on PBMCs. This TCR derives from a female donor in good health and CMV-seropositive. The rearrangement joins TRBV5-1 to TRBJ2-5, with D possibly TRBD1 on 5 matching bases. The CDR3 DNA reads as TGCGCCAGCAGCTCGAATTCAGACAGTTTACAAGAGACCCAGTACTTC. Translated, it gives CASSSNSDSLQETQYF.